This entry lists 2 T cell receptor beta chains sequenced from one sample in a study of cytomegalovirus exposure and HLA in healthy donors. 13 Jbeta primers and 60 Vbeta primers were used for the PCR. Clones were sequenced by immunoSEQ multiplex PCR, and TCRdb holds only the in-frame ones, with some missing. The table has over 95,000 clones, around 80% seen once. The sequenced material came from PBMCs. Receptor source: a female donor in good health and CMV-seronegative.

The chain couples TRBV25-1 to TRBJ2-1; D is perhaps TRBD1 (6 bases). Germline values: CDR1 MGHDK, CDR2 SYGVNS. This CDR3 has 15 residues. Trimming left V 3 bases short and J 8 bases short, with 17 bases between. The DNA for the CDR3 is TGTGCCAGCAGTGAGTATTACACAGGGAGTGATGAGCAGTTCTTC. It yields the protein CASSEYYTGSDEQFF.

CDR3 DNA: TGTGCCAGCAGTTCCCAGGCCAGGGGCGAGCAGTACTTC. It yields the protein CASSSQARGEQYF. The V and J genes are TRBV6-5 and TRBJ2-7; tentative D call: TRBD1 (6 bases). Germline V gives CDR1 MNHEY, CDR2 SVGAGI. Trimming shortened V by 4 bases and J by 6 bases, and 13 bases separated the two germline ends. The CDR3 consists of 13 residues.